A single sample gave rise to the 6 T cell receptor beta chains below, sequenced in a study of T cells in Graves' hyperthyroidism and ophthalmopathy. RNA transcripts gave rise to amplified TCR beta CDR3 regions. With the HTBI primer set, the TCR CDR3 went through a first round of RT-PCR. TCRdb fed the multiplex PCR reads into MiXCR, producing one record per CDR3 protein. In the table there are 35,000 to 45,000 distinct CDR3 sequences, around half of which are singletons. Sequencing input: blood. These receptor sequences come from a woman aged 45-65 years with Graves' hyperthyroidism that later progressed to Graves' ophthalmopathy.

By sample share, this clonotype is medium-sized (0.01 to 0.1%). The CDR3 is CASSPPNGLAGDNEQFF. The DNA of the CDR3 is TGTGCCAGCAGTCCCCCAAACGGACTAGCGGGAGATAATGAGCAGTTCTTC. The genes are TRBV25-1 and TRBJ2-1; 13 bases are shared with TRBD2. This CDR3 is built from 17 residues. J lost 7 bases, V lost 5 bases, and 11 bases had no gene match. CDR1 is MGHDK, CDR2 SYGVNS, per germline. The full variable domain, in which reference TRBV25-1 and TRBJ2-1 provide the parts outside the CDR3, is EADIYQTPRYLVIGTGKKITLECSQTMGHDKMYWYQQDPGMELHLIHYSYGVNSTEKGDLSSESTVSRIRTEHFPLTLESARPSHTSQYLCASSPPNGLAGDNEQFFGPGTRLTVL.

The CDR3 nucleotides are TGTGCCAGCCGACGGCCTCAGGGGACTGGAAACACCTTC. Translation gives CASRRPQGTGNTF. The chain employs TRBV11-2 and TRBJ1-2, with D perhaps matching TRBD1 (6 bases). CDR3 length equals 13 residues. The V end lost 8 bases, the J end lost 12 bases, and 22 bases lay between the germline ends. Per germline, CDR1 SGHAT and CDR2 FQNNGV.

In regard to this clonotype: It is likely a read error, because the conserved phenylalanine at the end of the CDR3 is missing. This sequence joins TRBV7-9 and TRBJ1-4, with D uncertain. Germline lookup yields CDR1 SEHNR and CDR2 FQNEAQ (reference sequence). The CDR3 contains 15 residues. V lost 8 bases and J 0 bases, leaving 13 bases between the germline ends. The CDR3 DNA reads as TGTGCCAGCGGATTACCAACAGCAACTAATGAAAAACTGTTTCTT. Amino acids: CASGLPTATNEKLFL.

The chain couples TRBV18 to TRBJ2-3; perhaps TRBD1 as D (5 bases). Germline-derived CDR1 and CDR2 are KGHSH and LQKENI. Trimming cost V 3 bases and J 4 bases, with 20 bases left between them. CDR3 length equals 17 residues. The CDR3 DNA reads as TGTGCCAGCTCACCTAGGCCGACAGTCAACCTGGCAGATACGCAGTATTTT. Protein: CASSPRPTVNLADTQYF.

This clonotype was observed at least ten times. CDR3 bases: TGTGCCAGCAGTCCGGAGCCGTGGGGCACCTACGAGCAGTACTTC. As protein: CASSPEPWGTYEQYF. J is TRBJ2-7 and V is TRBV28; weak D call: TRBD1 (5 bases). The CDR3 loop spans 15 amino acids. The ends were cut back, 5 bases at V and 2 bases at J, with 16 bases in the middle. Germline V gene sequence: CDR1 MDHEN, CDR2 SYDVKM.

This clonotype appeared many times. The chain links TRBV9 to TRBJ2-5; 9 bases are a match to TRBD1. The CDR3 totals 15 residues. The V segment lost 3 bases and the J segment 6 bases; nucleotides outside the gene matches: 9. Per germline, CDR1 SGDLS and CDR2 YYNGEE. As DNA, the CDR3 is TGTGCCAGCAGCGCCTTTGACAGGGGGGAGAAGACCCAGTACTTC. Its translation: CASSAFDRGEKTQYF.